The rows below give T cell receptor beta chains drawn from one sample of a study of T cells in Graves' hyperthyroidism and ophthalmopathy. MiXCR was run by TCRdb on the multiplex PCR reads, yielding one entry per CDR3 protein. The sample consists of hundreds of thousands of distinct CDR3 sequences, about 16% of them appearing once. Sequenced: blood. Every receptor here comes from a young woman with Graves' hyperthyroidism. Each CDR3 is given with its conserved first and last residue. The order of the fields is J gene, V gene, CDR3 protein.

>TRBJ2-7|TRBV10-3
CAISMDRDEQYF
>TRBJ2-5|TRBV11-2
CASSPASSRETQYF
>TRBJ2-1|TRBV5-6
CASSFTPGDNEQFF
>TRBJ2-7|TRBV11-2
CASSLAPGASCEQYF
>TRBJ2-1|TRBV7-8
CASRETSGNYNEQFF
>TRBJ1-4|TRBV19
CASSSDREPNEKLFF
>TRBJ2-7|TRBV20-1
CSASISVHEQYF
>TRBJ1-3|TRBV4-1
CASSRPWAGNTIYF
>TRBJ2-7|TRBV30
CASRRGVGRGEQYF
>TRBJ1-1|TRBV7-9
CASSFERATEAFF
>TRBJ2-7|TRBV7-8
CASSPRPAGTSASYEQYF
>TRBJ2-5|TRBV7-2
CASSFPGTGGRGQYF
>TRBJ2-1|TRBV28
CASSFATTAQFF
>TRBJ2-2|TRBV12-3/TRBV12-4
CASSFWTGDTGELFF
>TRBJ2-7|TRBV7-9
CASSEGQGRDEQYF
>TRBJ2-7|TRBV2
CASSDYGPPTYEQYF
>TRBJ1-2|TRBV6-1
CASSYRGNYYGYTF
>TRBJ2-5|TRBV20-1
CSAPFLAGPGETQYF